The TCR beta chain under discussion was sequenced for a study of early T cells in non-severe SARS-CoV-2 infection (dated by TCRdb to the early 2020s). For the wider study: Because TCR sequencing was done on bulk RNA from unsorted whole blood, the alpha and beta chains could not be paired. Here is what the overall study found, with its caveats: Matching against VDJdb was skewed toward anti-spike CD8 responses, likely underestimated virus-specific expansions, and missed private and CD4 specificities.

Including the terminal cysteine and phenylalanine, the CDR3 comprises 13 residues. The only DNA kept is the CDR3, 39 bases in frame from the first base. The junction shows trimming of 4 bases on V and 10 bases on J, plus 13 bases between the germline ends. CDR1 and CDR2 were assigned from the germline V gene (reference sequence) as LGHDT and YNNKEL. This clonotype came up many times. The target of this receptor is not known. No base-level quality is on record; no much larger clone is a single base apart. Libraries came from 5' RACE. Reads for this sample came from a NextSeq 500. Unique molecular identifiers were attached to individual cDNA molecules in the TCR library protocol so that sequencing error and PCR bias could be corrected. Both TCR alpha and beta chains were sequenced, and tight co-correlation was observed between alpha and beta sequence abundances in each sample. The paper's processing steps were these. Decombinator V4 was used to annotate the V gene, J gene and CDR3 of the TCR sequences. Expanded TCRs were defined as changing significantly between any two time points under a Poisson model with p below 0.0001. Abundances of TCRs were expressed as counts per million after normalisation to the total number of TCRs sequenced in each sample. TRAV1-2 paired with TRAJ12, TRAJ20 or TRAJ33 defined MAIT TCRs, while TRAV10 paired with TRAJ18 defined iNKT TCRs. A search of VDJdb, accessed on 1 November 2021, was run for TCRs annotated to CMV, EBV and SARS-CoV-2, with TCRs annotated for multiple antigens excluded. TCRdb cleaned the public reads at Q25 with fastp, built clones with MiXCR and kept in-frame beta chains. A single entry per CDR3 protein holds the most common genes and DNA from its merged rows. It is TCRdb's table, rather than the study itself, that gives the V and J calls and clone size. The sample profile shows 100,000 or so distinct CDR3 sequences; 10% to 15% of them were found once. 6.2% of the sample comes from the top ten.

The study was a case-control design nested within a healthcare worker cohort in London, UK, with weekly nasopharyngeal swab PCR tests and blood sampling. Healthcare workers were enrolled in the week of the UK lockdown, from 23 to 31 March 2020, and were followed every week for up to about 16 weeks. The sequencing input was whole blood. The V and J genes are TRBV3-1 and TRBJ1-4; no confident D gene assignment can be made. This TCR was sampled from an adult who was a healthcare worker with PCR-confirmed SARS-CoV-2 infection or an uninfected control (not recorded which). The nucleotides are TGTGCCAGCAGCCCCGCGGGGAAGGGAAAACTGTTTTTT. Protein translation: CASSPAGKGKLFF.